This T cell receptor (beta chain) was obtained from a study of CD8+CD57+ T cells in acquired aplastic anemia. Genomic DNA was employed as the template in profiling TCR beta VDJ and CDR3. Each CDR3 protein gets one entry after TCRdb re-called the reads with MiXCR. Here the sample spans under 200,000 distinct CDR3 sequences, about 45% being singletons. It was patients with CD8+CD57+ cell expansion by flow cytometry who were chosen for sequencing. Acquired aplastic anemia of severe grade affected all patients. The study sampled blood from patients who had received no therapy. Findings and limits, study-wide: Any difference that existed in CD8+ Simpson's diversity between patients and controls was not significant. Patients shared around 31 CD8+ CDR3 sequences with controls.

A word on this clonotype: What it recognizes is unknown.

CDR3 length: 15 amino acids. CDR1 and CDR2 (germline): SGHVS, FQNEAQ. V shed 5 bases, J shed 2 bases, and the junction held 7 bases outside the gene matches. The source of this sequence is a human donor with aplastic anemia. The sequenced sample was sorted CD4+, CD8+, or CD8+CD57+ T cells (not recorded which) from PBMCs. The J gene is TRBJ2-7, the V gene TRBV7-8; 9 nucleotides align to TRBD1. DNA of the CDR3: TGTGCCAGCAGCCGGATTGGGACAGGGACCTACGAGCAGTACTTC. Its translation: CASSRIGTGTYEQYF.